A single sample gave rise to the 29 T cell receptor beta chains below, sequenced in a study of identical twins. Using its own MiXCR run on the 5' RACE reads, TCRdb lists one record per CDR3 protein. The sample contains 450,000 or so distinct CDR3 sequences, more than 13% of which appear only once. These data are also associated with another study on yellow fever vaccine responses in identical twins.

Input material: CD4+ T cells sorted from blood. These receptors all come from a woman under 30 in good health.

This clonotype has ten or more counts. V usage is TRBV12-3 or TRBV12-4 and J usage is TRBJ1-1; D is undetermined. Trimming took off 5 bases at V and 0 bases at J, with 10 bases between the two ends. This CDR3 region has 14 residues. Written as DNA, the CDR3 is TGTGCCAGCAGTCCCGGGAATATGAACACTGAAGCTTTCTTT. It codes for CASSPGNMNTEAFF.

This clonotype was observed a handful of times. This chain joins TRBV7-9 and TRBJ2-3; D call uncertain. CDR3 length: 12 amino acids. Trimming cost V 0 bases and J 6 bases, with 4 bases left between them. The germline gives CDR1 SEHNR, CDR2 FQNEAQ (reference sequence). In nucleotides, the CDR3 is TGTGCCAGCAGCTTAGCGCAGGATACGCAGTATTTT. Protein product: CASSLAQDTQYF. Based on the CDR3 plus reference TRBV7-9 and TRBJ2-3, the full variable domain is DTGVSQNPRHKITKRGQNVTFRCDPISEHNRLYWYRQTLGQGPEFLTYFQNEAQLEKSRLLSDRFSAERPKGSFSTLEIQRTEQGDSAMYLCASSLAQDTQYFGPGTRLTVL.

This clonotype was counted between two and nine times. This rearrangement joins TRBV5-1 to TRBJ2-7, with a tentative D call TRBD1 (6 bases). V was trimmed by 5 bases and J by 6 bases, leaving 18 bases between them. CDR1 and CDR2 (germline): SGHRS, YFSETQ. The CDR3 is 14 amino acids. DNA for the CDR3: TGCGCCAGCAGTTGGGAAACAGGGACGGGCGAGCAGTACTTC. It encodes CASSWETGTGEQYF.

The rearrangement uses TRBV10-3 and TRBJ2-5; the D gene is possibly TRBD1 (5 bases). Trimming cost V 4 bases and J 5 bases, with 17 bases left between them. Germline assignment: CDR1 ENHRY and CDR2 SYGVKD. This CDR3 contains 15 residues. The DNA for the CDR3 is TGTGCCATCAGTGGGGCAGTTAAGGGGTCGGAGACCCAGTACTTC. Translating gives CAISGAVKGSETQYF.

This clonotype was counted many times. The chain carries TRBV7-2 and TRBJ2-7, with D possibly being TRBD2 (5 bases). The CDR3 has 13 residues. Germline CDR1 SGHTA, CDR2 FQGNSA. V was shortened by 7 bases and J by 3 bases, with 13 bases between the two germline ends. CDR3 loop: CASNEEGGYEQYF. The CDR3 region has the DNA TGTGCCAGCAACGAAGAGGGCGGCTACGAGCAGTACTTC.

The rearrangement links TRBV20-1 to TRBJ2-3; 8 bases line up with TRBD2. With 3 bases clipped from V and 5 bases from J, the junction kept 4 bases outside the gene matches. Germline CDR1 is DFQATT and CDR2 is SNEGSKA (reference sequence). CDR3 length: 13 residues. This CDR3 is CSASGRAEDTQYF. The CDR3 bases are TGCAGTGCTAGCGGGAGGGCCGAAGATACGCAGTATTTT.

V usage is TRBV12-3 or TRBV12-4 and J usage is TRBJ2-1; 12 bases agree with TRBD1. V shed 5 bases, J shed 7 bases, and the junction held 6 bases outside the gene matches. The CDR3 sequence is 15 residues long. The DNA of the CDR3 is TGTGCCAGCAGTGTGGGACAGGGGGCGCGGAATGAGCAGTTCTTC. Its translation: CASSVGQGARNEQFF.

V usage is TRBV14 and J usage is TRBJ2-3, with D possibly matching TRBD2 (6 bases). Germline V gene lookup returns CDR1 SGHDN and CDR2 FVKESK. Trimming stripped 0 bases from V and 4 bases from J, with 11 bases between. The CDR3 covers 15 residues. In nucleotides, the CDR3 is TGTGCCAGCAGCCAAGAGCGTACGGGGGCAGATACGCAGTATTTT. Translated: CASSQERTGADTQYF.

The CDR3 coding sequence is TGTGCCAGTAGTATAGATCAAATTTCGAGAGACGCGAGGAATGAGCAGTTCTTC. This encodes CASSIDQISRDARNEQFF. This chain connects TRBV19 to TRBJ2-1; unclear D gene. The V gene lost 0 bases and the J gene lost 7 bases, with 22 bases spanning the gap. The CDR3 has 18 amino acids. From germline, CDR1 is LNHDA and CDR2 SQIVND (reference sequence).

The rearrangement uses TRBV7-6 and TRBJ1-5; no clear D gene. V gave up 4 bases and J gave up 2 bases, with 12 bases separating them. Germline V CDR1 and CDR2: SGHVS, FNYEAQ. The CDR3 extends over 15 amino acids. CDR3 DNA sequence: TGTGCCAGCAGCTCCGACGGGTTAGGCAATCAGCCCCAGCATTTT. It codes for CASSSDGLGNQPQHF.

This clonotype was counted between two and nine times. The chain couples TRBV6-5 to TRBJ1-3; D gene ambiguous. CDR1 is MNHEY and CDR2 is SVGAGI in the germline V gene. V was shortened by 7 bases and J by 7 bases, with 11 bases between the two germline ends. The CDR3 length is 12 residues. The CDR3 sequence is CASTGMGNTIYF. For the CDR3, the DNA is TGTGCCAGCACCGGGATGGGCAACACCATATATTTT.

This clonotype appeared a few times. The CDR3 region has the DNA TGCAGTGCTAGAGCAGGGACAGTTTACGAGCAGTACTTC. This gives the protein CSARAGTVYEQYF. The chain joins TRBV20-1 to TRBJ2-7; 7 bases match TRBD1. The CDR3 totals 13 residues. Trimming at V came to 1 base and at J to 4 bases, leaving 4 bases not matched to a gene. Germline CDR1 DFQATT, CDR2 SNEGSKA (reference sequence).

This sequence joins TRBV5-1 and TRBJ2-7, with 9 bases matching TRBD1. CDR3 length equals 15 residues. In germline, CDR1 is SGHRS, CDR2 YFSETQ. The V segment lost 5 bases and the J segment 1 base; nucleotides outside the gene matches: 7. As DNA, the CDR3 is TGCGCCAGCAGTATGGGACAGGGCGAGTCCTACGAGCAGTACTTC. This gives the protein CASSMGQGESYEQYF.

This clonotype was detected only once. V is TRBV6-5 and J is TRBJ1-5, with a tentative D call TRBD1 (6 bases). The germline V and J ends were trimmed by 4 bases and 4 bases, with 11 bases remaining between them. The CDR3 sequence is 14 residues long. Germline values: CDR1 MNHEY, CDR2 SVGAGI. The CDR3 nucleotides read TGTGCCAGCAGTTTTGGACAGTCTAATCAGCCCCAGCATTTT. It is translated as CASSFGQSNQPQHF.

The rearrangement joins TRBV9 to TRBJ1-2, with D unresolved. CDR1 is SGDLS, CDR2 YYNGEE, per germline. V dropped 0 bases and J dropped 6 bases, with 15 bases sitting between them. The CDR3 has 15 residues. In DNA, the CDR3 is TGTGCCAGCAGCGTAGCTCCGTCAGCAACGAATGGCTACACCTTC. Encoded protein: CASSVAPSATNGYTF.

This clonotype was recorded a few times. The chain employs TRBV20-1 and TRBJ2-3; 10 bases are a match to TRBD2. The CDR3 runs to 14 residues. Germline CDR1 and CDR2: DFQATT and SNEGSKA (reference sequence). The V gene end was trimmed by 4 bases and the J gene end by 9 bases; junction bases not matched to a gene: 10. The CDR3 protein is CSATSGRSTSTQYF. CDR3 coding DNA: TGCAGTGCTACTAGCGGGAGAAGCACAAGCACGCAGTATTTT.

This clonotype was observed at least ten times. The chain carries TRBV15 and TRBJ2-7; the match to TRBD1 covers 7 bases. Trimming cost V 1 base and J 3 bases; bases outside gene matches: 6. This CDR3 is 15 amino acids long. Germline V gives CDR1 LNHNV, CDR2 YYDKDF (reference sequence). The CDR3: CATSRVTGQHYEQYF. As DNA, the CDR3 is TGTGCCACCAGCAGAGTGACAGGGCAACACTACGAGCAGTACTTC.

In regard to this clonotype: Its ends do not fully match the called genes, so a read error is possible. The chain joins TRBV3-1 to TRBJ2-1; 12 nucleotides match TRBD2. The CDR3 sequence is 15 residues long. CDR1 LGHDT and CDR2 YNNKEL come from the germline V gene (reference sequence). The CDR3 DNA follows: TGTACCAGCAGCCAAGCTAGCGGGGGGGCCAATGAGCAGTTCTTC. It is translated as CTSSQASGGANEQFF.

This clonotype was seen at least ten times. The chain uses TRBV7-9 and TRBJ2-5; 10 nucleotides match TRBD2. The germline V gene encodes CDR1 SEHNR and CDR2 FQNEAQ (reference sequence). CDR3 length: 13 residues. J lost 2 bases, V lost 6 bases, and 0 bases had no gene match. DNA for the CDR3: TGTGCCAGCAGACTAGCGGGACAAGAGACCCAGTACTTC. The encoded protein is CASRLAGQETQYF.

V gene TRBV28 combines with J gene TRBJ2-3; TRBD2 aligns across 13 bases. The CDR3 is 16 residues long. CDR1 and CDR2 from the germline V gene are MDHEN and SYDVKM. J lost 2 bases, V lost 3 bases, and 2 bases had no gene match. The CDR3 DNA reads TGTGCCAGCAGTTTTACTAGCGGGAGGGTCACAGATACGCAGTATTTT. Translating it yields CASSFTSGRVTDTQYF.

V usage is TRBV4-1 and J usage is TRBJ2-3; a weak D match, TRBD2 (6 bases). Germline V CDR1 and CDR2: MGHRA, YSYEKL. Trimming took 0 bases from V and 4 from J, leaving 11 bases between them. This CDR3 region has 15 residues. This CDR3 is CASSQDGGGSDTQYF. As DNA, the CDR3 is TGCGCCAGCAGCCAAGATGGGGGAGGCTCAGATACGCAGTATTTT.

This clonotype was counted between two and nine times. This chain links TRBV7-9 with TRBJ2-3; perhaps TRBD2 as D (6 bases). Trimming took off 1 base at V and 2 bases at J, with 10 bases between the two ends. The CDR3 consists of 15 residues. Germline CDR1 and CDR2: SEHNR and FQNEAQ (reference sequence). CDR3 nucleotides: TGTGCCAGCAGCTTAGTACTAGCAAACACAGATACGCAGTATTTT. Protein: CASSLVLANTDTQYF.

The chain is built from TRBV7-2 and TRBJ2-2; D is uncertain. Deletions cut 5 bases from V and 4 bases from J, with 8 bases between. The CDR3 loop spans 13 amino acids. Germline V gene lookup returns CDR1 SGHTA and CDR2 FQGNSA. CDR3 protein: CASSRSVTGELFF. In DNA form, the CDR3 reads TGTGCCAGCAGCCGGAGCGTCACCGGGGAGCTGTTTTTT.

Written as DNA, the CDR3 is TGCGCCAGCCAGGGGGAAACAGAGACCCAGTACTTC. This gives the protein CASQGETETQYF. The rearrangement joins TRBV10-2 to TRBJ2-5; TRBD1 matches 7 bases. From germline, CDR1 is WSHSY and CDR2 SAAADI. The CDR3 length is 12 residues. The V and J ends lost 8 bases and 4 bases, in that order; junction bases with no gene match: 4.

CDR3 bases: TGCAGCGCCTCTGAAGGGGGCGCGGTTGAAGCTTTCTTT. Its translation: CSASEGGAVEAFF. The chain has TRBV29-1 and TRBJ1-1; the match to TRBD1 covers 7 bases. The J segment lost 7 bases and the V segment lost 7 bases, leaving 12 bases of the junction unmatched. The germline CDR1 and CDR2 sequences are SQVTM and ANQGSEA. The CDR3 runs 13 residues.

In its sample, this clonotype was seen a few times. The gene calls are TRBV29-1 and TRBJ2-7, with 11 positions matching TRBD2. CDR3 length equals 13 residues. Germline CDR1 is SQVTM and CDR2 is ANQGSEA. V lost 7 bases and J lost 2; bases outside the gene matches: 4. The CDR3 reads CSGLAGSTYEQYF. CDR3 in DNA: TGCAGCGGACTAGCGGGGAGTACCTACGAGCAGTACTTC.

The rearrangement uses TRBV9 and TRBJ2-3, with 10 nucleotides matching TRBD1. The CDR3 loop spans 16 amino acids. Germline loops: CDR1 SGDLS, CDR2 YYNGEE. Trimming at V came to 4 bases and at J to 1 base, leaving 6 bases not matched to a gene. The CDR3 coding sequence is TGTGCCAGCAGCAGAACCGGGACAGGGGGCACAGATACGCAGTATTTT. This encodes CASSRTGTGGTDTQYF.

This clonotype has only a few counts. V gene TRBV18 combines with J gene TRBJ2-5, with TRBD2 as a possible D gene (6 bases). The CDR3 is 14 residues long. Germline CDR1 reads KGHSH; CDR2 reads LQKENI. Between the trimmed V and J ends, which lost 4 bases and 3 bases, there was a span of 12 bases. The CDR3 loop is CASSRQGLEETQYF. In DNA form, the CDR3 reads TGTGCCAGCTCACGGCAGGGACTGGAAGAGACCCAGTACTTC. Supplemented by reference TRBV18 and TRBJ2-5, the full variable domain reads NAGVMQNPRHLVRRRGQEARLRCSPMKGHSHVYWYRQLPEEGLKFMVYLQKENIIDESGMPKERFSAEFPKEGPSILRIQQVVRGDSAAYFCASSRQGLEETQYFGPGTRLLVL.

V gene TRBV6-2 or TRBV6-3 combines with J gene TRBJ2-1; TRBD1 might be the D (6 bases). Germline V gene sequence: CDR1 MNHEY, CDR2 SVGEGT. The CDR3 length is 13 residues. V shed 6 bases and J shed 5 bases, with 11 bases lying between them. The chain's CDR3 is CASSRDTNNEQFF. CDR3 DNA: TGTGCCAGCAGCCGGGACACCAACAATGAGCAGTTCTTC.